This entry lists 9 T cell receptor beta chains sequenced from one sample in a study of blood T cell repertoires in COVID-19. The repertoire was sequenced with immunoSEQ multiplex PCR; TCRdb's copy has only in-frame clones and lacks some. The table includes a few hundred thousand clones, roughly 86% detected once. Sequencing was carried out using PBMCs or T cells enriched from blood (not recorded which). All receptors come from a man aged 18 to 29 with acute COVID-19.

The sample holds a few counts of this clone. The rearrangement links TRBV9 to TRBJ2-1; TRBD2 matches 9 bases. Germline V gene sequence: CDR1 SGDLS, CDR2 YYNGEE. J gave up 9 bases and V 0 bases, and 13 bases lay outside the gene matches. The CDR3 length is 17 residues. The CDR3, as DNA: TGTGCCAGCAGCGTAGGGGCTAGCGGGGAAGTAGTTGGTGAGCAGTTCTTC. Its protein product is CASSVGASGEVVGEQFF. The full variable domain, with the rest looked up from reference TRBV9 and TRBJ2-1, is DSGVTQTPKHLITATGQRVTLRCSPRSGDLSVYWYQQSLDQGLQFLIQYYNGEERAKGNILERFSAQQFPDLHSELNLSSLELGDSALYFCASSVGASGEVVGEQFFGPGTRLTVL.

This rearrangement joins TRBV19 to TRBJ1-5; 9 bases are a match to TRBD1. Germline CDR1 is LNHDA and CDR2 is SQIVND (reference sequence). J gave up 9 bases and V 1 base, and 10 bases lay outside the gene matches. The CDR3 extends over 16 amino acids. CDR3 DNA: TGTGCCAGTAGTATAGTCCGGGATACAGGGGGCTGGCCCCAGCATTTT. As protein: CASSIVRDTGGWPQHF.

This rearrangement joins TRBV7-9 to TRBJ2-7; D call uncertain. Germline loops: CDR1 SEHNR, CDR2 FQNEAQ (reference sequence). Trimming shortened V by 5 bases and J by 2 bases, and 10 bases separated the two germline ends. This CDR3 comprises 13 residues. The CDR3 here is CASSPIEPYEQYF. CDR3 nucleotide sequence: TGTGCCAGCAGCCCCATCGAGCCCTACGAGCAGTACTTC.

The gene calls are TRBV30 and TRBJ2-3; 9 bases agree with TRBD2. Germline trimming cut 0 bases from V and 3 bases from J; bases unmatched to any gene: 10. This CDR3 has 17 residues. The germline gives CDR1 GTSNPN, CDR2 SVGIG (reference sequence). The CDR3 coding sequence is TGTGCCTGGAGTGTATCTTTAGCGGGAGTTCAGACAGATACGCAGTATTTT. Residues: CAWSVSLAGVQTDTQYF.

This rearrangement joins TRBV3-1 (or the pseudogene TRBV3-2) to TRBJ2-5; 7 bases are shared with TRBD2. The CDR3 loop spans 16 amino acids. Looked up from germline, CDR1 is LGHDT and CDR2 is YNNKEL (reference sequence). Trimming at V came to 1 base and at J to 3 bases, leaving 8 bases not matched to a gene. The CDR3 DNA sequence: TGTGCCAGCAGCCAAGCAGCGGGAAGGGGAGAAGAGACCCAGTACTTC. Encoded protein: CASSQAAGRGEETQYF.

This clone was seen a handful of times. The V gene is TRBV30, the J gene TRBJ2-7, with D maybe TRBD2 (7 bases). Per the germline V gene, CDR1 is GTSNPN and CDR2 is SVGIG (reference sequence). CDR3 length: 12 amino acids. The V gene lost 2 bases and the J gene lost 7 bases, with 12 bases spanning the gap. CDR3 region: CAWSYREGEQYF. In DNA, the CDR3 is TGTGCCTGGAGTTACAGGGAGGGTGAGCAGTACTTC.

The rearrangement links TRBV12-2 to TRBJ2-1; the table's D call of TRBD2 was not tested on the DNA. TRBV12-2 has pseudogene status. The CDR3 length is 16 residues. The CDR3 protein is CASRVGHGRALNEQFF. The CDR3 region has the DNA TGTGCAAGTCGCGTTGGGCACGGGAGGGCCTTGAATGAGCAGTTCTTC.

The rearrangement links TRBV11-3 to TRBJ2-1; no clear D. V lost 4 bases to trimming and J lost 5 bases, with 6 bases between them. The CDR3 has 12 residues. Germline V gene data show CDR1 as SGHNT and CDR2 as YENEEA. The CDR3 is CASSSPNNEQFF. The CDR3 DNA reads as TGTGCCAGCAGCTCCCCAAACAATGAGCAGTTCTTC.

V usage is TRBV28 and J usage is TRBJ1-4, with a possible D match to TRBD1 (6 bases). CDR1 is MDHEN and CDR2 is SYDVKM in the germline V gene. V dropped 2 bases and J dropped 4 bases, with 11 bases sitting between them. CDR3 length: 15 residues. The CDR3 sequence: CASSLGGRGNEKLFF. Written as DNA, the CDR3 is TGTGCCAGCAGTTTAGGGGGCAGGGGTAATGAAAAACTGTTTTTT.